This TCR beta chain was sequenced for a study of T-cell reconstitution after alpha-beta-depleted transplantation in children. This clonotype was counted only a few times. No antigen is known for it. During its preparation, the TCRbeta library received unique molecular identifiers. TCRdb independently ran MiXCR on the PCR reads; one entry per CDR3 protein. The repertoire consists of a few hundred thousand distinct CDR3 sequences, with under 15% occurring once and the leading ten covering 2% to 2.5%. Study observations and caveats: T-cell numbers and diversity one year post-transplant derived largely from freshly generated T cells. Recipient T cells and thymic progenitors that survived were the source of the high TCRbeta diversity seen at day 60 in some patients. Expanded graft clones numbering several hundred reportedly gave rise to alpha-beta T cells about two months after transplant.

The J segment lost 7 bases and the V segment lost 4 bases, leaving 6 bases of the junction unmatched. In germline, CDR1 is SQVTM, CDR2 ANQGSEA. The CDR3 contains 13 residues. V and J are TRBV29-1 and TRBJ2-1, with TRBD2 matching over 8 bases. The starting material was PBMCs, mostly from graft donor cells, obtained 360 days after TCRalphabeta/CD19-depleted stem cell transplant. This receptor was obtained from a male patient between 5 and 17 years old who had a stem cell transplant for acute myeloid leukemia, so the T cells may come from the graft donor. For the CDR3, the DNA is TGCAGCGTTGGGACTAGCAGTCCTAATGAGCAGTTCTTC. Amino acids: CSVGTSSPNEQFF.